These T cell receptor beta chains were read from a single sample in a study of blood T cell repertoires in COVID-19. Assay: immunoSEQ multiplex PCR; the TCRdb copy retains only in-frame clones and omits some. Of tens of thousands of clones in the sample, about 85% were seen once. The sequenced sample consisted of peripheral blood. These receptors originate from a human donor in a cohort sampled during active COVID-19. Both conserved end residues are part of each CDR3.

v_gene	CDR3aa
TRBV30	CAWDSQGGEKLFF
TRBV29-1	CCARGAHEKLFF
TRBV5-4	CASSREIRGSPLHF
TRBV4-3	CASSQDLAGGYEQYF
TRBV5-6	CASSPGQHHYEQYF
TRBV28	CASSLEAGASGKLFF
TRBV18	CASSPSGQHRTDTQYF
TRBV18	CASSQSGGSSYEQYF
TRBV7-9	CASTKGGGGEKLFF
TRBV7-2	CASSLGVGAGLVRYGYTF
TRBV27	CASSSRLAGGYEQYF
TRBV21-1	CASSTKLATIRTEAFF
TRBV27	CASRFSGGDTQYF
TRBV7-9	CASGQIAGDNEQFF
TRBV15	CATSTNRQSTSNQPQHF
TRBV6-2/TRBV6-3	CASSSLPGQGNYEQYF
TRBV7-2	CASSSTGDGNTIYF
TRBV9	CASSVAGGGTEAFF
TRBV9	CASSVAGGFGDTGELFF
TRBV4-3	CASSQFQRGPELGQFF
TRBV5-4	CASSSPWGGGEQYF
TRBV2	CATQPNPPNYEQYF
TRBV5-4	CASSSGWWTGQDGYTF
TRBV28	CASSLWGTGKTDTQYF
TRBV9	CASSVSPGGELFF
TRBV27	CASSLTGYQPQHF
TRBV5-1	CASSSLIGGRDGYEQYF
TRBV12-5	CASGSRLMRGGPDTQYF
TRBV25-1	CASSESGRSRDGYNEQFF
TRBV3-1/TRBV3-2	CASITGGGETQYF
TRBV4-1	CASSQLPGGGTRAFF
TRBV11-2	CASSQAGGGAIDTQYF
TRBV5-1	CASSTTGDLITEAFF
TRBV24-1	CATSEVGSTEAFF
TRBV30	CAWTRGGSIYGYTF
TRBV5-6	CASSHGQATYNEQFF
TRBV25-1	CASMNRGDGYTF
TRBV19	CASSSPGVKETQYF
TRBV7-3	CASSLMGIGDTEAFF
TRBV6-2/TRBV6-3	CASSYSAGGSAGELFF
TRBV7-9	CASNLPTRVGDTEAFF
TRBV2	CASSESPGQGSYEQYF
TRBV29-1	CSVWGRTTGELFF
TRBV9	CASTPGGRSGARDEQFF
TRBV10-3	CAISDSFSSYNEQFF
TRBV19	CASSTAPPTSGSGYEQYF
TRBV9	CASSVGRRTGEGYTF
TRBV21-1	CASSKREHRGCNEQFF
TRBV11-1	CASSPYQRPRWAFF
TRBV5-1	CASSPNPNTGELFF
TRBV7-2	CASSSTYYEQYF
TRBV7-8	CASSLVPGSDGYTF
TRBV24-1	CATSEPGLTEAFF
TRBV5-5	CASSLSGVAKNIQYF